The subject of this entry is one T cell receptor (beta chain). Its specific antigen is unknown. Per-base qualities were not stored, and no clone one base away is much larger. This specimen belongs to a study of T cell repertoires in cytomegalovirus infection (dated by TCRdb to about 2019). With respect to the entire study: Donor HLA type was relevant to the analysis, because carriage of CMV infection together with the matching HLA type was indicated by public TCR beta signatures. The full study reports these points: The ex vivo response was dominated by HLA-C-restricted CMV-specific TCR beta clonotypes, and the single most frequent clonotype in two of eight donors was supplied by these HLA-C-restricted clonotypes. Carriers of CMV infection plus the relevant HLA type were discriminated by the cumulative frequency of public TCR beta family members in the study cohort and in an independent 352-donor cohort.

This sample was sequenced with an Illumina HiSeq 1500. Starting from the raw public reads, TCRdb applied fastp trimming at Q25, assembled clones with MiXCR and retained in-frame beta chains. Identical CDR3 proteins give one entry, which carries the most common genes and DNA. The sample table records a few hundred thousand distinct CDR3 sequences; roughly 23% of these occur just once. The ten largest clones capture around a sixth of the sample. V is clipped by 4 bases and J by 0 bases, and the sequence between their germline boundaries is 10 bases long. The CDR3 numbers 14 residues from cysteine through phenylalanine. The DNA shown is the 42-base CDR3, in frame from base 1. Looking up the germline V gene yields CDR1 MDHEN and CDR2 SYDVKM.

The chain employs TRBV28 and TRBJ2-7, with the D call perhaps TRBD1 or TRBD2, each one matching 6 bases. The sample taken for sequencing was CD8+ T cells from PBMCs. The clonotype comes from a human donor in good health (CMV status not recorded). Some clones in this sample may be carry-over from other donors' samples. The CDR3 is CASSWGASSYEQYF. In nucleotides, the sequence is TGTGCCAGCAGTTGGGGGGCTAGCTCCTACGAGCAGTACTTC.